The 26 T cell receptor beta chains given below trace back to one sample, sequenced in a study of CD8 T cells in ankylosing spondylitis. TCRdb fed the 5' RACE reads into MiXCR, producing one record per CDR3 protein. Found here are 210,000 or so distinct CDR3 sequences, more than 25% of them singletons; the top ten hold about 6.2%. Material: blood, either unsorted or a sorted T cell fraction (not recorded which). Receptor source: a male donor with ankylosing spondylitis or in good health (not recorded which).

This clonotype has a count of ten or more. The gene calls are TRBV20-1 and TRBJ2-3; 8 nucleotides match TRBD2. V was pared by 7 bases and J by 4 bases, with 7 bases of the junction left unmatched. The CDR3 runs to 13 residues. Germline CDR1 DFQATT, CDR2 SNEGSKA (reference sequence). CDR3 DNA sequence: TGCAGTGGAATCGGGAGGGAGGCAGATACGCAGTATTTT. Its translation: CSGIGREADTQYF.

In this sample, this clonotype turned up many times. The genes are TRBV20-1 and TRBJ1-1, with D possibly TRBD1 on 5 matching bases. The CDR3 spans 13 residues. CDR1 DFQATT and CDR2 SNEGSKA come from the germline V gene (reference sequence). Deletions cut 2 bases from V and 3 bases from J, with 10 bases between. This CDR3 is CSARSTGDTEAFF. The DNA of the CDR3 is TGCAGTGCTAGATCTACGGGGGACACTGAAGCTTTCTTT.

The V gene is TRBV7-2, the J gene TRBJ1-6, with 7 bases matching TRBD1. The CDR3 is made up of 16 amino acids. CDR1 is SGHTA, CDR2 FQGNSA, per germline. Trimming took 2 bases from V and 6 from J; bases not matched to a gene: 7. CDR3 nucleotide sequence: TGTGCCAGCAGCTTATTCGGCAACAGGGGTAATTCACCCCTCCACTTT. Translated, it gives CASSLFGNRGNSPLHF.

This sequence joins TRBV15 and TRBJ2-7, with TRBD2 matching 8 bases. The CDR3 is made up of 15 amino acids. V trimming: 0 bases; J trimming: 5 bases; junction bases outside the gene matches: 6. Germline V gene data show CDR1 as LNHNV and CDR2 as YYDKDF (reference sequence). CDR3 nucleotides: TGTGCCACCAGCAGAGAAACGGGAGGGCCAGACGAGCAGTACTTC. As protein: CATSRETGGPDEQYF.

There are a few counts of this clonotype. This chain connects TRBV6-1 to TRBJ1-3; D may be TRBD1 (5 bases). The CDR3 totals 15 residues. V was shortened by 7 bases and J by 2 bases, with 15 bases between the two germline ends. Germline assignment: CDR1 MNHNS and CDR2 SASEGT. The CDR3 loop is CASIKGTAAGNTIYF. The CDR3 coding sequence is TGTGCCAGCATCAAGGGGACGGCCGCTGGAAACACCATATATTTT.

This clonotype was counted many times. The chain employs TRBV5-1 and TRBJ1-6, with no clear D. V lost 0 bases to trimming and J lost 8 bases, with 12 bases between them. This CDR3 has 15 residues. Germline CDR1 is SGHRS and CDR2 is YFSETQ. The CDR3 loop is CASSLEPGFDSPLHF. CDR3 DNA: TGCGCCAGCAGCTTGGAGCCGGGGTTTGATTCACCCCTCCACTTT. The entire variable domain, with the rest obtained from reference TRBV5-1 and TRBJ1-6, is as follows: KAGVTQTPRYLIKTRGQQVTLSCSPISGHRSVSWYQQTPGQGLQFLFEYFSETQRNKGNFPGRFSGRQFSNSRSEMNVSTLELGDSALYLCASSLEPGFDSPLHFGNGTRLTVT.

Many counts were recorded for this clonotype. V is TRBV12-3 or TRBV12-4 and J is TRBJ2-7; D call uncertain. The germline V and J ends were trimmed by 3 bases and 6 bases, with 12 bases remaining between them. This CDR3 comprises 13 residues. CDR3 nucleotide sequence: TGTGCCAGCAGTTTCACTGATGTGGCCGAGCAGTACTTC. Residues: CASSFTDVAEQYF.

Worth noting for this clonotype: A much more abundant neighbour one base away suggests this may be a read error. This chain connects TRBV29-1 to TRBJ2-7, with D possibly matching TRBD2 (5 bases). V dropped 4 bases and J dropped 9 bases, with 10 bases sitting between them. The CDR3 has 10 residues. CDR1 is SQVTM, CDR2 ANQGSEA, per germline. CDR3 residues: CSVGGLAQYF. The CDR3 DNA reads TGCAGCGTTGGAGGGCTCGCGCAGTACTTC.

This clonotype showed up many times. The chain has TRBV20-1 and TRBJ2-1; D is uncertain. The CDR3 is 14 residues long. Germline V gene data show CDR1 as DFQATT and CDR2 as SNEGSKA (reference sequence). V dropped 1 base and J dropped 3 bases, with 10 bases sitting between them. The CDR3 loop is CSARGRHLYNEQFF. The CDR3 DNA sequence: TGCAGTGCTAGAGGCAGGCATCTCTACAATGAGCAGTTCTTC.

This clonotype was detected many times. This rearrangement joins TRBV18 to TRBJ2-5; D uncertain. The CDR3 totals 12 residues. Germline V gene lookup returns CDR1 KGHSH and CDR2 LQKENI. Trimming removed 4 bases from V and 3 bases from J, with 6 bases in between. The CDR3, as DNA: TGTGCCAGCTCACGCGGAGAAGAGACCCAGTACTTC. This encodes CASSRGEETQYF.

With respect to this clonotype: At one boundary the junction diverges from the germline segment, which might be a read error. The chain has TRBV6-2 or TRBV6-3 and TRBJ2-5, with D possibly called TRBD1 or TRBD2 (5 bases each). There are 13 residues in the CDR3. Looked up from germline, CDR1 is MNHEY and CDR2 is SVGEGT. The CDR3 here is CASSSHLDSSLAF. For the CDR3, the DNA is TGTGCCAGCAGTTCCCATCTTGACAGTAGCCTAGCCTTC.

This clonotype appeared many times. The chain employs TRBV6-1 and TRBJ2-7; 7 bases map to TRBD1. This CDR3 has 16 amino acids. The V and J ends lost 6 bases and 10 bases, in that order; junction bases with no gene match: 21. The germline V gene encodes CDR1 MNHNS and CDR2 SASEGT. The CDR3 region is CASSQGKRTGLLFQYF. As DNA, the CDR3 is TGTGCCAGCAGCCAGGGGAAACGGACAGGACTTCTCTTTCAGTACTTC.

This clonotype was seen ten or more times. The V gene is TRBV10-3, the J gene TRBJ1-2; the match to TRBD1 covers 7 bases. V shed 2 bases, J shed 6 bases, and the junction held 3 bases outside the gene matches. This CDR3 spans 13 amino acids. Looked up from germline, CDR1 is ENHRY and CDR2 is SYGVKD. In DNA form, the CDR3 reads TGTGCCATCAGTGAGAGGGGGCTGGATGGCTACACCTTC. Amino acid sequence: CAISERGLDGYTF.

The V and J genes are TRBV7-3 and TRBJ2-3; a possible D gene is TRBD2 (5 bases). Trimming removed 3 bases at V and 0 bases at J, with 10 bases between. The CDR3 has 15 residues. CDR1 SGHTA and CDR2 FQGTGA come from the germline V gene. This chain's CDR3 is CASSFSASSTDTQYF. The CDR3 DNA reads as TGTGCCAGCAGCTTTAGCGCATCTAGCACAGATACGCAGTATTTT.

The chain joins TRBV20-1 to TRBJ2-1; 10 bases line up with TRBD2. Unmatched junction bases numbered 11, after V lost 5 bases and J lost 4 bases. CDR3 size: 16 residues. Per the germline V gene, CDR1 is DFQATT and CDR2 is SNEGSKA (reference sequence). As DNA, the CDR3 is TGCAGTGCTGCTCCCCTAGCGGGAGCGGAGTACAATGAGCAGTTCTTC. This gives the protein CSAAPLAGAEYNEQFF.

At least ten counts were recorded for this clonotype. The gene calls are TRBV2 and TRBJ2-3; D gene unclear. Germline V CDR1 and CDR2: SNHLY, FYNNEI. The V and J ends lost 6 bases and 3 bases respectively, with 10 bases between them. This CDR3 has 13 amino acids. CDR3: CASSPPFTDTQYF. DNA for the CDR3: TGTGCCAGCAGCCCCCCCTTTACAGATACGCAGTATTTT.

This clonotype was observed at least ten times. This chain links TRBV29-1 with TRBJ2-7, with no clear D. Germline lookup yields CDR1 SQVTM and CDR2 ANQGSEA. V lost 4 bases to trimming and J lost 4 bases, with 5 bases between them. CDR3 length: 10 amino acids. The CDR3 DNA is TGCAGCGTTGGCGATTACGAGCAGTACTTC. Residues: CSVGDYEQYF.

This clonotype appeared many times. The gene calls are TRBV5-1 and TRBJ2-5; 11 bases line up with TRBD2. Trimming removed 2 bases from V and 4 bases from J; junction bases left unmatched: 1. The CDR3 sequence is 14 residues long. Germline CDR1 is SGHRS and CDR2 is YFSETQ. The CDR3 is CASSLGLAGETQYF. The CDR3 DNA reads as TGCGCCAGCAGCTTAGGACTAGCGGGAGAGACCCAGTACTTC.

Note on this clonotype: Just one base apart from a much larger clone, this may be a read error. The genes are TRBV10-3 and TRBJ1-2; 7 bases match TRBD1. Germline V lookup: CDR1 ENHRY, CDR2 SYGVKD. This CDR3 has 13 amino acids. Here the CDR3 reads CAISDQGESGCTF. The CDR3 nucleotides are TGTGCCATCAGTGATCAGGGGGAAAGTGGCTGCACCTTC.

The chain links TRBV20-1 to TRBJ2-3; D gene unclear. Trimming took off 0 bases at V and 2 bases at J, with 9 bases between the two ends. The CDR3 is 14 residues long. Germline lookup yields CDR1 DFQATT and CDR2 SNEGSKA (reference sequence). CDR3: CSARDEVLTDTQYF. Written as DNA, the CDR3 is TGCAGTGCTAGAGATGAGGTCCTCACAGATACGCAGTATTTT.

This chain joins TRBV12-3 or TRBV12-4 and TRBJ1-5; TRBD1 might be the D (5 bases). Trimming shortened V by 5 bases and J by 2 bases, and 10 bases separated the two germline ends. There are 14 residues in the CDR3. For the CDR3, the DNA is TGTGCCAGCAGTGCCACGGGGGGCAATCAGCCCCAGCATTTT. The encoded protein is CASSATGGNQPQHF.

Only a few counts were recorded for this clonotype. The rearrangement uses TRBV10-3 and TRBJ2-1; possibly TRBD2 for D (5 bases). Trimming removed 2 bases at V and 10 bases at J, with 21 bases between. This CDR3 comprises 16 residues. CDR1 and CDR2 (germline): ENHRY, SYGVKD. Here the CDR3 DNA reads TGTGCCATCAGTGAGGGAGACACGGGAAAAGTTGGGGAGCAGTTCTTC. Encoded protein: CAISEGDTGKVGEQFF.

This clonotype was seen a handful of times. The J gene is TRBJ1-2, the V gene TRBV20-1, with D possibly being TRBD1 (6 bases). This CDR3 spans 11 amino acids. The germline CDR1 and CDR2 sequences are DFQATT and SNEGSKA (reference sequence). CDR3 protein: CSVTGLGGYTF. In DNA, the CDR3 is TGCAGCGTCACAGGGTTAGGTGGCTACACCTTC.

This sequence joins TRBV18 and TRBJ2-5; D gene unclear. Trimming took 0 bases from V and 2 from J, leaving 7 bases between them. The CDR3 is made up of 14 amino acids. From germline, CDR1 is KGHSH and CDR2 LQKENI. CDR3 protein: CASSPPNAQETQYF. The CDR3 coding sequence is TGTGCCAGCTCACCACCGAATGCACAAGAGACCCAGTACTTC.

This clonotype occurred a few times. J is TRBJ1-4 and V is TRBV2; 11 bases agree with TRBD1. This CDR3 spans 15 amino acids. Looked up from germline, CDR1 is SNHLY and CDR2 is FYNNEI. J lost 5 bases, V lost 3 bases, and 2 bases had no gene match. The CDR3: CASSEWTGGNEKLFF. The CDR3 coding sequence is TGTGCCAGCAGTGAGTGGACAGGGGGCAATGAAAAACTGTTTTTT. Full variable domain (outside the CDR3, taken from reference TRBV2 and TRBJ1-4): EPEVTQTPSHQVTQMGQEVILRCVPISNHLYFYWYRQILGQKVEFLVSFYNNEISEKSEIFDDQFSVERPDGSNFTLKIRSTKLEDSAMYFCASSEWTGGNEKLFFGSGTQLSVL.

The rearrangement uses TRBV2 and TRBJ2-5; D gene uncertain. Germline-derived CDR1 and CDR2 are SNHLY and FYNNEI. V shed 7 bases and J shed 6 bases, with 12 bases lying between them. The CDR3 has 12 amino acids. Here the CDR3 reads CASTLDQQTQYF. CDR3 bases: TGTGCCAGCACCCTGGATCAACAGACCCAGTACTTC.